The 20 T cell receptor beta chains in this list originate from one sample, sequenced in a study of blood T cell repertoires in COVID-19. The method was immunoSEQ multiplex PCR; TCRdb's version includes in-frame clones alone and lacks a portion of them. This table has about 250,000 clones, roughly nine tenths appearing once. The sample comprised peripheral blood. The receptors originated from a middle-aged woman who had recovered from COVID-19.

This clone was recorded once. V usage is TRBV6-5 and J usage is TRBJ2-1, with D hard to call. The CDR3 sequence is 13 residues long. V was pared by 2 bases and J by 8 bases, with 10 bases between. CDR1 is MNHEY and CDR2 is SVGAGI in the germline V gene. In DNA form, the CDR3 reads TGTGCCAGCAGTTACGGCAGAACATATGAGCAGTTCTTC. Protein: CASSYGRTYEQFF.

This chain connects TRBV7-3 to TRBJ2-3; D might be TRBD2 (7 bases). The CDR3 is 14 residues long. V dropped 5 bases and J dropped 9 bases, with 18 bases sitting between them. The V gene's germline CDR1 is SGHTA and CDR2 FQGTGA. The DNA for the CDR3 is TGTGCCAGCAGCCGGGCCGTAGGGGGAGGGACGCAGTATTTT. Protein sequence: CASSRAVGGGTQYF.

CDR3 nucleotides: TGTGCCAGCAGCTTAGACCAACGGACAGCCAACTATGGCTACACCTTC. It translates to CASSLDQRTANYGYTF. The chain employs TRBV11-3 and TRBJ1-2; tentative D call: TRBD1 (6 bases). The germline gives CDR1 SGHNT, CDR2 YENEEA. With 0 bases removed from V and 2 bases from J, the gap between germline ends came to 13 bases. There are 16 residues in the CDR3.

V usage is TRBV6-5 and J usage is TRBJ1-4, with TRBD1 matching over 8 bases. Germline loops: CDR1 MNHEY, CDR2 SVGAGI. This CDR3 is built from 14 residues. With 6 bases clipped from V and 8 bases from J, the junction kept 8 bases outside the gene matches. CDR3 coding DNA: TGTGCCAGCAGCTGGACAGGGCAGGGGGAAAAACTGTTTTTT. Its protein product is CASSWTGQGEKLFF.

This chain uses TRBV10-2 with TRBJ2-2; 7 nucleotides align to TRBD2. Trimming at V came to 6 bases and at J to 6 bases, leaving 10 bases not matched to a gene. This CDR3 has 15 amino acids. Germline CDR1 WSHSY, CDR2 SAAADI. DNA of the CDR3: TGCGCCAGCAGCCGGGGGGTTAGATTACCCGGGGAGCTGTTTTTT. Translation: CASSRGVRLPGELFF.

The rearrangement uses TRBV5-5 and TRBJ2-5; 10 nucleotides agree with TRBD2. Germline lookup yields CDR1 SGHKS and CDR2 YYEKEE (reference sequence). V dropped 2 bases and J dropped 4; count of bases not matched to a gene: 8. The CDR3 covers 16 residues. The CDR3 sequence: CASSFSGGAPGETQYF. DNA for the CDR3: TGTGCCAGCAGCTTCAGCGGGGGGGCTCCGGGAGAGACCCAGTACTTC.

The chain joins TRBV30 to TRBJ1-5; D is uncertain. V lost 0 bases and J lost 9, with 12 bases in between. The CDR3 has 13 residues. Germline V gene lookup returns CDR1 GTSNPN and CDR2 SVGIG (reference sequence). The CDR3 region has the DNA TGTGCCTGGAGTGTGGCGGTGGATTGGCCCCAGCATTTT. Its protein is CAWSVAVDWPQHF.

The chain combines TRBV30 with TRBJ1-1; 7 positions match TRBD1. CDR1 and CDR2 from the germline V gene are GTSNPN and SVGIG (reference sequence). Trimming cost V 2 bases and J 0 bases; bases outside gene matches: 6. The CDR3 runs to 15 residues. The CDR3 DNA sequence: TGTGCCTGGAGTCCAACCGGGACAGTGAACACTGAAGCTTTCTTT. Protein: CAWSPTGTVNTEAFF.

The chain has TRBV20-1 and TRBJ1-2; D uncertain. From germline, CDR1 is DFQATT and CDR2 SNEGSKA (reference sequence). Trimming removed 7 bases from V and 3 bases from J, with 9 bases in between. CDR3 length equals 11 residues. CDR3: CSGPTYYGYTF. In nucleotides, the CDR3 is TGCAGTGGGCCAACCTACTATGGCTACACCTTC.

The chain has TRBV9 and TRBJ1-1; D is ambiguous. Germline-derived CDR1 and CDR2 are SGDLS and YYNGEE. This CDR3 region has 13 residues. V lost 4 bases and J 0 bases, leaving 7 bases between the germline ends. The CDR3 is CASSPHMNTEAFF. In nucleotides, the CDR3 is TGTGCCAGCAGCCCCCACATGAACACTGAAGCTTTCTTT.

The rearrangement links TRBV15 to TRBJ1-5; D is ambiguous. Trimming removed 5 bases from V and 4 bases from J, with 12 bases in between. Germline CDR1 is LNHNV and CDR2 is YYDKDF (reference sequence). The CDR3 is 14 residues long. As DNA, the CDR3 is TGTGCCACCAGCTTCGGACGGACTAATCAGCCCCAGCATTTT. It specifies CATSFGRTNQPQHF.

The chain carries TRBV7-2 and TRBJ2-2; D perhaps matches TRBD1 (7 bases). The CDR3 contains 15 residues. Trimming left V 2 bases short and J 4 bases short, with 11 bases between. CDR1 is SGHTA, CDR2 FQGNSA, per germline. The CDR3 nucleotides are TGTGCCAGCAGCTTAAGGCAGGGGGGCACCGGGGAGCTGTTTTTT. Encoded protein: CASSLRQGGTGELFF.

The chain combines TRBV15 with TRBJ1-1; possible D gene TRBD1, 6 bases. This CDR3 has 13 residues. V was shortened by 5 bases and J by 4 bases, with 11 bases between the two germline ends. CDR1 and CDR2 (germline): LNHNV, YYDKDF (reference sequence). This chain's CDR3 is CATSPRGITEAFF. CDR3 DNA: TGTGCCACCAGCCCGAGGGGGATCACTGAAGCTTTCTTT.

The genes are TRBV4-3 and TRBJ2-3; TRBD2 matches 7 bases. The V gene end was trimmed by 3 bases and the J gene end by 4 bases; junction bases not matched to a gene: 13. Germline lookup yields CDR1 LGHNA and CDR2 YSLEER. There are 17 residues in the CDR3. The chain's CDR3 is CASSHAGLREYADTQYF. CDR3 nucleotides: TGCGCCAGCAGCCACGCCGGCCTGCGGGAGTATGCAGATACGCAGTATTTT.

This sequence joins TRBV28 and TRBJ1-2, with D unclear. Trimming cost V 5 bases and J 8 bases, with 18 bases left between them. The CDR3 covers 14 residues. Germline CDR1 is MDHEN and CDR2 is SYDVKM. Here the CDR3 reads CASSPPMLIEGYTF. The CDR3 region has the DNA TGTGCCAGCAGTCCCCCAATGTTGATCGAGGGCTACACCTTC.

The rearrangement joins TRBV6-2 or TRBV6-3 to TRBJ2-7; the match to TRBD1 covers 10 bases. Unmatched junction bases numbered 5, after V lost 0 bases and J lost 3 bases. Germline CDR1 MNHEY, CDR2 SVGEGT. This CDR3 is built from 16 residues. The CDR3 is CASSYSETGGGYEQYV. The CDR3, as DNA: TGTGCCAGCAGTTACTCTGAGACAGGGGGCGGCTACGAGCAGTACGTC.

This clone turned up a few times. Within the sample, other DNA sequences also encode this same CDR3. This chain uses TRBV18 with TRBJ2-7; 7 bases align to TRBD1. Germline trimming cut 3 bases from V and 5 bases from J; bases unmatched to any gene: 4. There are 13 residues in the CDR3. CDR1 and CDR2 (germline): KGHSH, LQKENI. The CDR3 reads CASSPRQGDEQYF. The CDR3 bases are TGTGCCAGCTCACCGCGGCAGGGGGACGAGCAGTACTTC.

This clone has just a few counts. The V gene is TRBV30, the J gene TRBJ2-1; no definite D call. In germline, CDR1 is GTSNPN, CDR2 SVGIG (reference sequence). V was shortened by 0 bases and J by 8 bases, with 14 bases between the two germline ends. The length of the CDR3 is 14 residues. The CDR3 sequence: CAWSVRVGNYEQFF. CDR3 DNA: TGTGCCTGGAGTGTACGGGTAGGAAATTATGAGCAGTTCTTC.

The chain employs TRBV11-3 and TRBJ2-2, with D perhaps TRBD2 (5 bases). Germline V CDR1 and CDR2: SGHNT, YENEEA. Trimming took 5 bases from V and 1 from J, leaving 14 bases between them. This CDR3 has 16 residues. Here the CDR3 DNA reads TGTGCCAGCAGCCGGGGAATTCGTGGGAACACCGGGGAGCTGTTTTTT. The encoded protein is CASSRGIRGNTGELFF.

The chain uses TRBV5-1 and TRBJ1-2; D is unclear. Trimming left V 0 bases short and J 7 bases short, with 10 bases between. The length of the CDR3 is 13 residues. Germline CDR1 reads SGHRS; CDR2 reads YFSETQ. The chain's CDR3 is CASSLGLESGYTF. Written as DNA, the CDR3 is TGCGCCAGCAGCTTGGGTTTAGAGAGTGGCTACACCTTC. The full variable domain, with the rest looked up from reference TRBV5-1 and TRBJ1-2, is KAGVTQTPRYLIKTRGQQVTLSCSPISGHRSVSWYQQTPGQGLQFLFEYFSETQRNKGNFPGRFSGRQFSNSRSEMNVSTLELGDSALYLCASSLGLESGYTFGSGTRLTVV.